This T cell receptor beta chain was captured by sequencing in a study of blood T cells in healthy people across ages. The germline V and J ends were trimmed by 4 bases and 8 bases, with 21 bases remaining between them. Germline CDR1 SGHTA, CDR2 FQGNSA. CDR3 length: 17 amino acids. Together with a sample-barcoded 5' primer, a J-beta primer mix was included in a second PCR lasting roughly 6 to 12 cycles. TCRdb re-derived calls from the 5' RACE reads in MiXCR, one entry per CDR3 protein. The profile shows fewer than 2,000,000 distinct CDR3 sequences, about 39% of them singletons. Every sample yielded at least 7 million isolated PBMCs. Each sample provided at least 6 micrograms of extracted total RNA.

The source material was blood. This TCR was sampled from a human donor in good health. The J gene is TRBJ1-6, the V gene TRBV7-2, with no clear D. The CDR3 is CASSYRGFNGLDSPLHF. The CDR3 DNA reads as TGTGCCAGCAGCTATCGGGGTTTCAATGGGTTAGATTCACCCCTCCACTTT.